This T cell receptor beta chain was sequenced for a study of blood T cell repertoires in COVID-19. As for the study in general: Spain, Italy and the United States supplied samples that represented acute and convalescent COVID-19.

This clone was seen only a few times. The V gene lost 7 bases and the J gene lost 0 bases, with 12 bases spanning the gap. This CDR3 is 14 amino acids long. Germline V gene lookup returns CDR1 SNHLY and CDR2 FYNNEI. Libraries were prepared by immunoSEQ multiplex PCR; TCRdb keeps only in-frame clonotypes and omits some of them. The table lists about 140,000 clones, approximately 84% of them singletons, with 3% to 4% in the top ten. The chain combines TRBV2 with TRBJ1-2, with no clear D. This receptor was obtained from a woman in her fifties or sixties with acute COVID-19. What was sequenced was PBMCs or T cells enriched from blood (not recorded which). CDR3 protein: CASTDGDTNYGYTF. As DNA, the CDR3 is TGTGCCAGCACCGACGGAGATACTAACTATGGCTACACCTTC. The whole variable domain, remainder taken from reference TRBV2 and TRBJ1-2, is EPEVTQTPSHQVTQMGQEVILRCVPISNHLYFYWYRQILGQKVEFLVSFYNNEISEKSEIFDDQFSVERPDGSNFTLKIRSTKLEDSAMYFCASTDGDTNYGYTFGSGTRLTVV.